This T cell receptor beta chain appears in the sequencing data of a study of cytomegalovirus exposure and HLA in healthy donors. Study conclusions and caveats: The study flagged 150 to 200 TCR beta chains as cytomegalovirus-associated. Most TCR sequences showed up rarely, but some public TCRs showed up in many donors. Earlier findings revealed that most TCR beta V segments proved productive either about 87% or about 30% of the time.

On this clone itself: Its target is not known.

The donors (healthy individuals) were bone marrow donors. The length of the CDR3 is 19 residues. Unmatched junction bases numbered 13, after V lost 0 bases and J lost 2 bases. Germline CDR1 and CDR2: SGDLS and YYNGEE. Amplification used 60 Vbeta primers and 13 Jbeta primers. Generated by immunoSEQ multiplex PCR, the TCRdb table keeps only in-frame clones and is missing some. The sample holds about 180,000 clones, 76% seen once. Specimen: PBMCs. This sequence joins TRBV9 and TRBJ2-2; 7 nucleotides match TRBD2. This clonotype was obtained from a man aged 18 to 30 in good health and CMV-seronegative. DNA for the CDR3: TGTGCCAGCAGCGTAGTCGGCCTAGCGGAAGGATTCAACACCGGGGAGCTGTTTTTT. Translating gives CASSVVGLAEGFNTGELFF.